The table lists the clone carrying this T cell receptor (beta chain) with a few counts. V lost 5 bases and J 10 bases, leaving 15 bases between the germline ends. Germline V gives CDR1 SGHTA, CDR2 FQGNSA. The CDR3 is 14 amino acids. The data originate from a study of blood T cell repertoires in COVID-19. Whole-study context: COVID-19 samples collected from the United States, Italy and Spain covered acute and convalescent phases. T cells, B-cell-depleted T cells, or PBMCs provided the cDNA or gDNA that served as material.

Original processing notes: Reference gene primer amplification gave nucleated cell count estimates. The repertoire was sequenced with immunoSEQ multiplex PCR; TCRdb's copy has only in-frame clones and lacks some. For V, J and clone size, that table is used; D and trimming come from the DNA. The data contain about 200,000 clones, about 90% of them singletons. The V and J genes are TRBV7-2 and TRBJ1-6, with D perhaps matching TRBD1 (5 bases). The sequence was collected from a woman aged 70-85 years with acute or convalescent COVID-19. Material: peripheral blood. Here the CDR3 DNA reads TGTGCCAGCAGCATTCGGACGCGGGGCTCACCCCTCCACTTT. This sequence encodes CASSIRTRGSPLHF.